This TCR beta chain was sequenced in a study of glioma-infiltrating T cells after dendritic cell vaccination. The immunoSEQ assay amplified TCRB CDR3 from up to 2 ug DNA. Primers: 60 V beta forward and 13 J beta reverse. The table came from immunoSEQ multiplex PCR; TCRdb's copy has only in-frame clones and leaves some out. The top ten hold roughly 3.1% of the sample, which has about 82,000 clones, 70% to 90% seen once. Patients had residual fresh-frozen tumor tissue and more than two years of survival data. The CDR3 consists of 14 residues. Germline lookup yields CDR1 SGHTA and CDR2 FQGNSA. V was pared by 2 bases and J by 8 bases, with 6 bases of the junction left unmatched.

This TCR was recovered from a human donor with glioblastoma. The sample here was blood, taken before dendritic cell vaccination. The genes are TRBV7-2 and TRBJ2-1, with 7 nucleotides matching TRBD1. CDR3 residues: CASSLRQGDDEQFF. CDR3 nucleotides: TGTGCCAGCAGCTTAAGGCAGGGGGACGATGAGCAGTTCTTC.